Below are 7 T cell receptor beta chains sequenced from a single sample in a study of cytomegalovirus exposure and HLA in healthy donors. Amplification used 60 Vbeta primers and 13 Jbeta primers. The protocol was immunoSEQ multiplex PCR, while the TCRdb copy is restricted to in-frame clones and leaves out a portion. The sample shows about 190,000 clones, under 80% of them seen only once. The sequenced sample consisted of PBMCs. The receptors originated from a man under 40 in good health and CMV-seropositive.

This sequence joins TRBV6-1 and TRBJ2-7; no clear D. The CDR3 totals 11 residues. The V end was cut by 2 bases, the J end by 4 bases, with 3 bases between. The germline V gene has CDR1 MNHNS and CDR2 SASEGT. CDR3 sequence: CASSEQYEQYF. The CDR3 bases are TGTGCCAGCAGTGAACAGTACGAGCAGTACTTC.

This sequence joins TRBV10-3 and TRBJ2-3; tentatively, D is TRBD2 (5 bases). The CDR3 runs to 14 residues. The germline V and J ends were trimmed by 11 bases and 3 bases, with 18 bases remaining between them. The germline gives CDR1 ENHRY, CDR2 SYGVKD. CDR3 loop: CAAGERGGTDTQYF. For the CDR3, the DNA is TGTGCCGCCGGCGAGCGTGGCGGGACAGATACGCAGTATTTT.

The rearrangement joins TRBV6-5 to TRBJ1-1; no reliable D call. The germline gives CDR1 MNHEY, CDR2 SVGAGI. V was cut by 7 bases and J by 2 bases, with 11 bases left in between. This CDR3 is built from 13 residues. CDR3 sequence (DNA): TGTGCCAGCAATGCCGACTTTAACACTGAAGCTTTCTTT. Protein product: CASNADFNTEAFF.

The table lists this clone with a few counts. V usage is TRBV10-3 and J usage is TRBJ2-7; 9 nucleotides line up with TRBD1. The CDR3 is made up of 15 amino acids. Germline CDR1 and CDR2: ENHRY and SYGVKD. Trimming removed 5 bases from V and 5 bases from J; junction bases left unmatched: 10. The DNA for the CDR3 is TGTGCCATCAGTAGAGTTGGACAGGGGTACAACGAGCAGTACTTC. This codes for CAISRVGQGYNEQYF.

This chain links TRBV30 with TRBJ1-3; a possible D gene is TRBD1 (6 bases). The CDR3 contains 14 residues. Germline-derived CDR1 and CDR2 are GTSNPN and SVGIG (reference sequence). V lost 5 bases to trimming and J lost 1 base, with 12 bases between them. The chain's CDR3 is CAWAVGTSGNTIYF. DNA for the CDR3: TGTGCCTGGGCAGTTGGGACATCTGGAAACACCATATATTTT. Combining the CDR3 with reference TRBV30 and TRBJ1-3 gives the whole variable domain SQTIHQWPATLVQPVGSPLSLECTVEGTSNPNLYWYRQAAGRGLQLLFYSVGIGQISSEVPQNLSASRPQDRQFILSSKKLLLSDSGFYLCAWAVGTSGNTIYFGEGSWLTVV.

A note on this clone: An end of the junction does not agree with germline; a read error may underlie this. V is TRBV7-7 and J is TRBJ2-1; TRBD2 aligns across 10 bases. CDR3 length equals 15 residues. Germline values: CDR1 SSHAT, CDR2 FNYEAQ (reference sequence). The DNA for the CDR3 is TGTGCTAGCAGCCGGGGGCCTAGCGGGAGCAATGAGCAGTTCTTC. Its protein product is CASSRGPSGSNEQFF.

This clone was observed a handful of times. This chain joins TRBV7-9 and TRBJ1-5; D is possibly TRBD1 (6 bases). The V and J ends lost 3 bases and 8 bases respectively, with 11 bases between them. The CDR3 has 13 residues. Germline V gene lookup returns CDR1 SEHNR and CDR2 FQNEAQ (reference sequence). CDR3 nucleotides: TGTGCCAGCAGCTTGAGGGGGGGAGAGCCCCAGCATTTT. This codes for CASSLRGGEPQHF.